The rows below give T cell receptor beta chains drawn from one sample of a study of blood T cell repertoires in COVID-19. Libraries were prepared by immunoSEQ multiplex PCR; TCRdb keeps only in-frame clonotypes and omits some of them. The data hold about 39,000 clones, with 85% to 95% observed a single time. Sequenced material: peripheral blood. These receptors were taken from a human donor with active COVID-19. The donor label of this sample is uncertain. The conserved cysteine and the conserved F or W are not part of the CDR3 here. Some rows mark clone size as missing; the rest say once, few, many or name a class of expanded clone.

j_call | v_call | clone_size | cdr3_aa
TRBJ1-2 | TRBV6-2/TRBV6-3 | once | ASSYRGSGLDGYT
TRBJ1-2 | TRBV27 | . | ASRRQGMFNYGYT
TRBJ2-4 | TRBV12-3/TRBV12-4 | . | ASSPRGLNIQY
TRBJ1-5 | TRBV6-4 | . | ASSEEGAGNQPQH
TRBJ1-2 | TRBV19 | . | ASRSAGAGEGYT
TRBJ1-5 | TRBV10-3 | . | AIRQGAGQPQH
TRBJ1-5 | TRBV28 | . | ASTADSFNQPQH
TRBJ2-7 | TRBV5-5 | . | ASSFSGSGEQY
TRBJ2-7 | TRBV19 | . | ASSIGDRGLSYEQY
TRBJ2-3 | TRBV27 | . | ASKGLAATDTQY
TRBJ2-3 | TRBV7-2 | . | ASSLGPHRFFSTDTQY
TRBJ1-2 | TRBV19 | . | ASSPTVTGGNGYT
TRBJ1-5 | TRBV24-1 | few | ATSGVGGRNQPQH
TRBJ1-2 | TRBV11-2 | . | ASRIAGENYGYT
TRBJ2-2 | TRBV19 | few | ASSTLGTANTGELF
TRBJ2-3 | TRBV18 | . | ASSPPSSGVTDTQY
TRBJ2-2 | TRBV12-5 | once | ASGSSLKEAGALTGELF
TRBJ1-5 | TRBV4-1 | . | ASSQDRGTNQPQH
TRBJ2-7 | TRBV29-1 | once | SVRDSLYEQY
TRBJ2-7 | TRBV5-1 | . | ASSAGQGTYEQY
TRBJ2-3 | TRBV6-5 | . | ASSSRDSRDTQY
TRBJ1-6 | TRBV19 | . | ASSTAGGRGSPLH
TRBJ1-1 | TRBV12-3/TRBV12-4 | . | ASRRGNTEAF
TRBJ2-7 | TRBV5-1 | . | ASSQDTSWEQY
TRBJ1-3 | TRBV3-1/TRBV3-2 | . | ASSQERVSGNTIY
TRBJ2-7 | TRBV9 | . | ASSVGLAEYEQY
TRBJ2-7 | TRBV29-1 | once | SVLWTGLAYEQY
TRBJ1-5 | TRBV6-5 | . | ASSPWTGPNQPQH
TRBJ2-5 | TRBV7-7 | . | ASSLSTGYQETQY
TRBJ2-7 | TRBV5-4 | . | ASSSTGSSYEQY
TRBJ1-6 | TRBV5-1 | . | ASSDGTGNSPLH
TRBJ2-7 | TRBV20-1 | . | SARGYEQY
TRBJ2-1 | TRBV7-9 | . | ASSPPGQSYNEQF
TRBJ2-3 | TRBV4-1 | once | ASSQDFPSTDTQY
TRBJ2-7 | TRBV2 | . | ASSPGLHSYEQY
TRBJ1-4 | TRBV5-8 | . | ASSLGDGATNEKLF
TRBJ2-5 | TRBV7-9 | . | ASSQGDRLRETQY
TRBJ2-5 | TRBV28 | . | AIADSQGFGSLETQY
TRBJ1-2 | TRBV5-1 | . | ASRRTGDYGYT
TRBJ1-3 | TRBV11-3 | . | ASSVSAGNTIY
TRBJ1-6 | TRBV27 | few | ASSFTGPSGGAYNSPLH
TRBJ2-5 | TRBV24-1 | . | ATSDPTGTSPQETQY
TRBJ2-4 | TRBV19 | . | ASSTYFLGQGSNIQY
TRBJ2-1 | TRBV9 | . | ASSVANTHTGNEQF
TRBJ2-1 | TRBV19 | . | ASSADRGVNEQF
TRBJ2-1 | TRBV28 | . | ASSFLIGRVGSSYNEQF
TRBJ2-3 | TRBV9 | . | ASSAKRISLEADTQY
TRBJ2-7 | TRBV7-9 | . | ASSLETVEQY
TRBJ2-2 | TRBV2 | . | ASRNRDRNTGELF
TRBJ2-7 | TRBV3-1/TRBV3-2 | . | ASSQDGTFTTSEQY
TRBJ2-5 | TRBV3-1/TRBV3-2 | . | ASSQDTGLAGVQETQY
TRBJ1-2 | TRBV19 | . | ASSNRKTGTFYT
TRBJ1-6 | TRBV12-5 | . | ASGGTGYNSPLH
TRBJ2-1 | TRBV11-2 | . | ASSPRLVDEQF
TRBJ2-1 | TRBV11-2 | . | ASSSPSGGAFNEQF
TRBJ2-6 | TRBV5-6 | . | ASSYNQGSGANVLT
TRBJ1-2 | TRBV13 | . | ASSFRQVLNGYT
TRBJ1-2 | TRBV5-6 | . | ASSLVGDGYT